The clone carrying this T cell receptor (beta chain) was seen many times. As yet, its antigen is unknown. Time point in this sample: newly diagnosed GD, antithyroid drugs for less than 3 months. There was RNA extracted from PBMCs, and the TCR library was made from it. The data were obtained in a study of regulatory T cells in long-lasting Graves disease. Study outcomes and limitations: TRBV28, TRBJ1-2 and TRBJ2-5 were favored in persistent disease.

Germline-derived CDR1 and CDR2 are SGHAT and FQNNGV. Trimming left V 1 base short and J 0 bases short, with 8 bases between. CDR3 length equals 15 residues. CDR3-region Arm-PCR and iRepertoire HTBI primers produced the TCR beta libraries. In the original processing: Identification of gene segments yielded around 64 TRBV and about 14 TRBJ across samples. TCRdb re-called the multiplex PCR reads through MiXCR, storing one row per CDR3 protein. The V and J calls follow TCRdb's processing rather than the paper's. This table has 400,000 to 500,000 distinct CDR3 sequences, 16% appearing once. This same sample was also part of a study on T cells in Graves' hyperthyroidism and ophthalmopathy. From that second work: Patients aged 18 to 65 had newly diagnosed hyperthyroidism lasting under 2 months. Diagnoses used clinical symptoms, serum thyroxine and TRAb, thyroid ultrasound and orbital computed tomography.

The sequenced sample was peripheral blood mononuclear cells (PBMCs), obtained at new diagnosis, from a patient treated with antithyroid drugs. This chain joins TRBV11-2 and TRBJ2-3; either TRBD1 or TRBD2 may fit D (5 bases each). The TCR comes from a woman aged 18-30 years with Graves disease. DNA of the CDR3: TGTGCCAGCAGCTTAGGGGGCGGGAGCACAGATACGCAGTATTTT. It codes for CASSLGGGSTDTQYF.